A selection of T cell receptor beta chains follows, all from one sample in a study of blood T cell repertoires in COVID-19. The assay was immunoSEQ multiplex PCR, and TCRdb's table has in-frame clones only and misses some. The table records 250,000 to 350,000 clones, approximately 85% of them present only once. Sequenced material: PBMCs or T cells enriched from blood (not recorded which). The receptor source for this set is a woman younger than 45 who had recovered from COVID-19. The CDR3 runs from the conserved cysteine through the conserved F or W. Fields, in order: V gene, clone size, J gene, D gene, CDR3 protein, CDR3 DNA. The D gene is left open where the match is weak. The listing skips clone size in some rows; elsewhere it reads once, few, many or a size class.

TRBV27	few	TRBJ2-7	TRBD1	CASGTGDKQYF	TGTGCCAGCGGGACAGGGGACAAGCAGTACTTC
TRBV4-2	.	TRBJ2-7	.	CASSQETTGASYEQYF	TGTGCCAGCAGCCAAGAGACAACAGGTGCTTCCTACGAGCAGTACTTC
TRBV7-6	.	TRBJ1-2	TRBD1	CASSSDRGDYGYTF	TGTGCCAGCAGCTCCGACAGGGGAGACTATGGCTACACCTTC
TRBV27	.	TRBJ2-7	.	CASSLSVGRGGYEQYF	TGTGCCAGCAGTTTATCGGTGGGCAGGGGAGGGTACGAGCAGTACTTC
TRBV5-1	.	TRBJ1-2	TRBD1	CASSRVGGADYGYTF	TGCGCCAGCAGCCGGGTAGGGGGCGCCGACTATGGCTACACCTTC
TRBV2	once	TRBJ1-6	TRBD1	CASSEGTGLSPLHF	TGTGCCAGCAGTGAGGGGACAGGGTTATCACCCCTCCACTTT
TRBV11-2	.	TRBJ2-7	.	CASRKGGMAYEQYF	TGTGCCAGTAGAAAAGGAGGGATGGCCTACGAGCAGTACTTC
TRBV6-2/TRBV6-3	few	TRBJ2-3	TRBD1	CASSPQTDRGPLDTQYF	TGTGCCAGCAGTCCACAAACGGACAGGGGGCCTTTGGATACGCAGTATTTT
TRBV7-2	.	TRBJ2-5	.	CASSSDSGRSETQYF	TGTGCCAGCAGCTCGGACTCGGGTCGTTCGGAGACCCAGTACTTC
TRBV5-4	once	TRBJ1-4	.	CASSGAVHPNEKLFF	TGTGCCAGCAGCGGGGCCGTACACCCTAATGAAAAACTGTTTTTT
TRBV7-9	.	TRBJ1-4	TRBD1	CASSLGTGVNEKLFF	TGTGCCAGCAGCTTAGGGACAGGGGTGAATGAAAAACTGTTTTTT
TRBV15	.	TRBJ1-3	.	CATSRAVRDSTGNTIYF	TGTGCCACCAGCAGAGCCGTCAGGGACTCCACTGGAAACACCATATATTTT
TRBV15	few	TRBJ1-5	.	CATSRGATPEGQPQHF	TGTGCCACCAGCAGAGGGGCAACACCGGAGGGGCAGCCCCAGCATTTT
TRBV7-2	.	TRBJ2-7	TRBD1	CASSLAGTGTYEQYF	TGTGCCAGCAGCTTAGCCGGGACAGGGACCTACGAGCAGTACTTC
TRBV9	.	TRBJ2-7	.	CASSVSSGGEYEQYF	TGTGCCAGCAGCGTATCATCCGGGGGAGAATACGAGCAGTACTTC
TRBV5-1	.	TRBJ1-2	TRBD1	CASSVGQAYDGYTF	TGCGCCAGCAGCGTGGGACAGGCATATGATGGCTACACCTTC
TRBV5-6	.	TRBJ1-2	.	CASSSGRQQLPNYGYTF	TGTGCCAGCAGCTCAGGACGACAGCAGCTGCCTAACTATGGCTACACCTTC
TRBV5-6	.	TRBJ2-1	TRBD1	CASSGDRSSYNEQFF	TGTGCCAGCAGCGGGGACAGGAGCTCCTACAATGAGCAGTTCTTC
TRBV29-1	.	TRBJ2-7	TRBD2	CSVRRGNSYEQYF	TGCAGCGTGAGGCGGGGGAACTCCTACGAGCAGTACTTC
TRBV19	.	TRBJ1-5	TRBD1	CASSKFQGAGQPQHF	TGTGCCAGTAGCAAATTCCAGGGGGCCGGTCAGCCCCAGCATTTT
TRBV4-1	.	TRBJ2-1	TRBD1	CASSPGQGNNEQFF	TGCGCCAGCAGCCCGGGACAGGGAAACAATGAGCAGTTCTTC
TRBV6-2/TRBV6-3	.	TRBJ1-5	TRBD1	CASSTYPGQSPQPQHF	TGTGCCAGCAGTACCTATCCGGGACAGTCACCTCAGCCCCAGCATTTT
TRBV3-1/TRBV3-2	.	TRBJ2-2	.	CASTNSYRSTGELFF	TGTGCCAGCACTAACTCATACAGGTCCACCGGGGAGCTGTTTTTT
TRBV7-2	.	TRBJ1-1	TRBD1	CASSLGRTGQTEAFF	TGTGCCAGCAGCTTAGGAAGGACAGGTCAAACTGAAGCTTTCTTT
TRBV7-8	.	TRBJ2-7	TRBD1	CASSPWTGVSYEQYF	TGTGCCAGCAGCCCCTGGACAGGGGTGAGCTACGAGCAGTACTTC
TRBV6-1	.	TRBJ1-3	TRBD1	CASSDGQGGNTIYF	TGTGCCAGCAGTGACGGACAGGGTGGAAACACCATATATTTT
TRBV6-1	.	TRBJ1-4	.	CASSEQAEGEKLFF	TGTGCCAGCAGTGAGCAGGCAGAGGGTGAAAAACTGTTTTTT
TRBV6-2/TRBV6-3	.	TRBJ2-7	.	CASSYSGSNYEQYF	TGTGCCAGCAGTTACTCGGGGAGCAACTACGAGCAGTACTTC
TRBV13	few	TRBJ1-2	.	CASSFRGSDYGYTF	TGTGCCAGCAGCTTCCGGGGGTCAGACTATGGCTACACCTTC
TRBV10-3	.	TRBJ1-4	.	CAISAFEGANEKLFF	TGTGCCATCAGTGCCTTTGAGGGGGCTAATGAAAAACTGTTTTTT
TRBV28	once	TRBJ1-2	TRBD1	CASTTGGGLGYTF	TGTGCCAGCACCACAGGGGGGGGTCTAGGCTACACCTTC
TRBV14	few	TRBJ2-7	.	CASYGIVYEQYF	TGTGCCAGCTACGGGATCGTCTACGAGCAGTACTTC
TRBV9	.	TRBJ1-2	.	CASSVMDYGFTEGYTF	TGTGCCAGCAGCGTAATGGACTACGGGTTCACTGAAGGCTACACCTTC